These 11 T cell receptor beta chains share one sample of origin, sequenced in a study of beta chain features in type 1 diabetes (dated by TCRdb to 2016 to 2018). These receptors' antigens are unknown. What the study reported, not specific to this receptor: Type 1 diabetes patients showed a moderate but significant shortening of TCRB CDR3 length in all four CD4+ subsets.

Library generation was performed with the immunoSEQ multiplex PCR assay. The High Capacity cDNA Reverse Transcription Kit was used to reverse transcribe all of the isolated RNA, meaning that expressed TCRB transcripts were what got sequenced. In TCRdb, the immuneACCESS table is reduced to in-frame sequences with V and J assigned. These tables do not hold every clone; where another copy was compared, an unresolved V gene accounts for under half, and the others remain unexplained. Counted in this sample were about 340,000 clones; 13% of them appeared once. The ten largest clones represent roughly 0.016% of the sample. The sequenced sample was naive CD4+ T cells from blood. Explained via the paper, the cell subset or site label denotes: true naive CD4+ T cells. The receptors here all came from a woman aged 18 to 35 with type 1 diabetes.

J is TRBJ1-5 and V is TRBV19; TRBD1 matches 7 bases. This CDR3 spans 18 amino acids. The germline V gene has CDR1 LNHDA and CDR2 SQIVND (reference sequence). With 1 base clipped from V and 4 bases from J, the junction kept 13 bases outside the gene matches. The CDR3 DNA sequence: TGTGCCAGTAGTATAGGGGGATCGAGACAGGGCCAAAATCAGCCCCAGCATTTT. It encodes CASSIGGSRQGQNQPQHF.

The rearrangement uses TRBV5-1 and TRBJ1-1; maybe TRBD1 (5 bases). The V end lost 4 bases, the J end lost 0 bases, and 10 bases lay between the germline ends. The CDR3 runs to 14 residues. Germline V CDR1 and CDR2: SGHRS, YFSETQ. CDR3: CASSQQVLNTEAFF. The DNA for the CDR3 is TGCGCCAGCAGCCAACAGGTTCTGAACACTGAAGCTTTCTTT.

This clone was observed a few times. The same CDR3 is also encoded by other DNA sequences in this sample. CDR3 DNA sequence: TGCGCCAGCAGCTTGGTACAGGGGTACAATGAGCAGTTCTTC. Residues: CASSLVQGYNEQFF. The V and J genes are TRBV5-1 and TRBJ2-1; 7 bases map to TRBD1. Germline-derived CDR1 and CDR2 are SGHRS and YFSETQ. V trimming: 0 bases; J trimming: 4 bases; junction bases outside the gene matches: 1. This CDR3 is built from 14 residues.

This clone was seen a few times. The chain employs TRBV9 and TRBJ1-1; D uncertain. The CDR3 has 13 amino acids. Between the trimmed V and J ends, which lost 2 bases and 7 bases, there was a span of 12 bases. Germline V gene lookup returns CDR1 SGDLS and CDR2 YYNGEE. This CDR3 is CASSVDPEGEAFF. Here the CDR3 DNA reads TGTGCCAGCAGCGTGGACCCTGAGGGTGAAGCTTTCTTT. The full variable domain, rest sourced from reference TRBV9 and TRBJ1-1, is DSGVTQTPKHLITATGQRVTLRCSPRSGDLSVYWYQQSLDQGLQFLIQYYNGEERAKGNILERFSAQQFPDLHSELNLSSLELGDSALYFCASSVDPEGEAFFGQGTRLTVV.

The J gene is TRBJ1-2, the V gene TRBV19, with D possibly being TRBD1 (6 bases). This CDR3 is built from 15 residues. Germline V gives CDR1 LNHDA, CDR2 SQIVND (reference sequence). V was clipped by 0 bases and J by 2 bases, with 10 bases between them. Here the CDR3 DNA reads TGTGCCAGTAGTATAGACCGACAGGAAAACTATGGCTACACCTTC. As protein: CASSIDRQENYGYTF.

This sequence joins TRBV29-1 and TRBJ2-1; weak D call: TRBD2 (6 bases). Germline V gene lookup returns CDR1 SQVTM and CDR2 ANQGSEA. The CDR3 length is 14 residues. Trimming removed 4 bases at V and 12 bases at J, with 22 bases between. CDR3 amino acids: CSVARDPGTSLQFF. CDR3 DNA: TGCAGCGTTGCCCGCGATCCGGGGACTTCCCTGCAGTTCTTC.

The V and J genes are TRBV30 and TRBJ1-4; 10 positions agree with TRBD1. The CDR3 extends over 15 amino acids. The germline CDR1 and CDR2 sequences are GTSNPN and SVGIG (reference sequence). The ends lost 1 base at V and 3 bases at J; junction bases unmatched: 2. CDR3 sequence: CAWSGQGAANEKLFF. In DNA form, the CDR3 reads TGTGCCTGGAGTGGACAGGGGGCGGCTAATGAAAAACTGTTTTTT.

This clone was found a few times. The V call is TRBV5-6, the J call TRBJ2-5; 16 bases are shared with TRBD2. The CDR3 has 17 amino acids. Trimming removed 4 bases from V and 9 bases from J; junction bases left unmatched: 12. Looked up from germline, CDR1 is SGHDT and CDR2 is YYEEEE. DNA for the CDR3: TGTGCCAGCAGCCTGGGACTAGCGGGAGGGCCGGGAGGGGCCCAGTACTTC. Its protein is CASSLGLAGGPGGAQYF.

This clone was counted between two and nine times. The chain carries TRBV28 and TRBJ2-7, with 8 bases aligning to TRBD2. Trimming cost V 6 bases and J 7 bases; bases outside gene matches: 5. The CDR3 sequence is 12 residues long. The germline V gene encodes CDR1 MDHEN and CDR2 SYDVKM. The CDR3: CASSGRAGEQYF. CDR3 sequence (DNA): TGTGCCAGCAGCGGGAGGGCGGGGGAGCAGTACTTC.

This clone appeared a few times. V usage is TRBV18 and J usage is TRBJ1-1, with D maybe TRBD1 (6 bases). This CDR3 comprises 17 residues. Germline CDR1 reads KGHSH; CDR2 reads LQKENI. Between the trimmed V and J ends, which lost 3 bases and 0 bases, there was a span of 17 bases. CDR3 protein: CASSPPHRVVVNTEAFF. In nucleotides, the CDR3 is TGTGCCAGCTCACCTCCTCACAGGGTGGTCGTGAACACTGAAGCTTTCTTT.

V and J are TRBV28 and TRBJ2-3, with D maybe TRBD1 (6 bases). The CDR3 totals 15 residues. Trimming shortened V by 6 bases and J by 7 bases, and 20 bases separated the two germline ends. CDR1 is MDHEN and CDR2 is SYDVKM in the germline V gene. In DNA, the CDR3 is TGTGCCAGCAGCCCACTGACAGGCGACCTAAATACGCAGTATTTT. This codes for CASSPLTGDLNTQYF.